This T cell receptor (beta chain) is drawn from a study of shared clonotypes between healthy human individuals. Positive CCR7 selection of CD45RO-negative cells yielded the naive CD8 cells, and terminally differentiated effector memory CD45RA+ cells were excluded. The CDR3 covers 14 residues. The ends were cut back, 5 bases at V and 0 bases at J, with 12 bases in the middle. Germline V CDR1 and CDR2: SGHTS, YDEGEE. Measured with immunoSEQ multiplex PCR; TCRdb has only the in-frame clones, and not every one. This table holds about 2 million clones, about 95% found once. Sample: naive CD8+ T cells sorted from blood. The chain employs TRBV5-8 and TRBJ2-7; TRBD2 is a possible D gene (5 bases). The sequence came from a man in his late teens or twenties in good health. This CDR3 is CASSKRYNSYEQYF. CDR3 sequence (DNA): TGTGCCAGCAGTAAGCGGTACAACTCCTACGAGCAGTACTTC.